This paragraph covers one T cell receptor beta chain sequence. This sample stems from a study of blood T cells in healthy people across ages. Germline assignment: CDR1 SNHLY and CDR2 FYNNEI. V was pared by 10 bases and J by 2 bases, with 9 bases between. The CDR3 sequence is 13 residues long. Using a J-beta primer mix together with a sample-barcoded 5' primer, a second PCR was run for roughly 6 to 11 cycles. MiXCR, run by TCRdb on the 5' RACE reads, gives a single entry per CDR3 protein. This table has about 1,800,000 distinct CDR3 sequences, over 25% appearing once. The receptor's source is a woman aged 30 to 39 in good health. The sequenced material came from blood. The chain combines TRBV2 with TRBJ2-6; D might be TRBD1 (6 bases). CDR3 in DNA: TGTGCCAACAACAGGGCTGGGGCCAACGTCCTGACTTTC. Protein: CANNRAGANVLTF. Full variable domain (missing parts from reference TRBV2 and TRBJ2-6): EPEVTQTPSHQVTQMGQEVILRCVPISNHLYFYWYRQILGQKVEFLVSFYNNEISEKSEIFDDQFSVERPDGSNFTLKIRSTKLEDSAMYFCANNRAGANVLTFGAGSRLTVL.